The TCR beta chain described here comes from a study of cytomegalovirus exposure and HLA in healthy donors. Study information: Across 300 to 400 genotyped donors, over 70% landed in the Caucasian-associated ancestry cluster. Study-wide results and limits: Later on, analysis showed that most CMV-associated TCR beta chains appeared to be HLA-restricted. CMV antigen specificity of a few CMV-associated chains was confirmed in vitro.

The study ran its PCR with 60 Vbeta and 13 Jbeta primers. The protocol was immunoSEQ multiplex PCR, while the TCRdb copy is restricted to in-frame clones and leaves out a portion. The sample includes 150,000 to 200,000 clones, about 80% of them seen just once. V trimming: 4 bases; J trimming: 4 bases; junction bases outside the gene matches: 4. The CDR3 spans 15 residues. Germline loops: CDR1 LNHDA, CDR2 SQIVND (reference sequence). In regard to this clone: What it binds is not known.

Sequencing was done on a sample of PBMCs. This receptor was identified in a woman aged 40 to 50 in good health and CMV-seronegative. The V and J genes are TRBV19 and TRBJ2-5, with TRBD1 matching over 12 bases. CDR3 nucleotides: TGTGCCAGTAGTAGGGGGGACAGGGGGCGAGAGACCCAGTACTTC. Encoded protein: CASSRGDRGRETQYF.